Below, one T cell receptor beta chain is given with its context. Its antigen is currently unknown. CDR1 and CDR2 from the germline V gene are SGHAT and FQDESV (reference sequence). Trimming cost V 5 bases and J 4 bases; bases outside gene matches: 14. The CDR3 is made up of 18 amino acids. The data derive from a study of graft-versus-host responses after intestinal transplantation. Study-level background: Anti-thymocyte globulin induction was given to all recipients, followed by tacrolimus and steroids for roughly three years. Findings and limits, study-wide: GvH clones were identified in recipient marrow, with some first appearing in ileum or blood.

Using immunoSEQ multiplex PCR, the repertoire was profiled, and TCRdb retains in-frame clones only, with some absent. The profile shows under 85,000 clones, about 90% of them singletons. The source of this sequence is a human donor who received an intestinal transplant. The sequencing here drew on unstimulated CD8+ T cells sorted from spleen or lymph node cells, taken before intestinal transplant. The chain joins TRBV11-1 to TRBJ2-1; the match to TRBD2 covers 10 bases. CDR3: CASSASVAGGLLYNEQFF. CDR3 in DNA: TGTGCCAGCAGCGCCTCGGTAGCGGGGGGACTCTTATACAATGAGCAGTTCTTC.